The present T cell receptor (beta chain) was sequenced within a study of T-cell memory formation after mild COVID-19. Study-level findings and limits: The appearance of some responding clones in pre-infection memory suggested that cross-reactive memory joined. CD8+ contracting clones occupied EMRA, while CD4+ ones occupied mainly CM and EM.

Details on this clonotype: Antigen: not known.

The trim removed 4 bases at V and 4 bases at J, leaving 7 bases unmatched. Germline CDR1 LGHNA, CDR2 YNFKEQ. The CDR3 loop spans 16 amino acids. TCR alpha and TCR beta cDNA libraries carrying sample barcodes and UMIs were produced by 5'RACE using constant-segment primers. TCRdb fed the 5' RACE reads into MiXCR, producing one record per CDR3 protein. The sample includes around 340,000 distinct CDR3 sequences, about 15% seen only once; the top ten take about 20%. The clonotype originates from a man aged 18 to 30 who had mild COVID-19 (a few samples of this study predate the infection). Cell type and time point are not known. Material for sequencing was PBMCs or a T cell subset sorted from them (not recorded which). V is TRBV4-2 and J is TRBJ2-2; 9 bases line up with TRBD2. CDR3 nucleotides: TGTGCCAGCAGCCTGTCTAGCGGGGCTTTCACCGGGGAGCTGTTTTTT. It specifies CASSLSSGAFTGELFF.